The clone carrying this T cell receptor (beta chain) appeared once. The authors' processing: Nucleated cell number was recorded as an estimate derived from reference gene primer amplification. This table comes from immunoSEQ multiplex PCR, and its TCRdb copy is limited to in-frame clones, with some not included. D and trimming come from the DNA, and the V and J calls and clone size come from that table. Of approximately 160,000 clones in the sample, roughly 73% are singletons; the top ten hold 2.8%. The record originates from a study of blood T cell repertoires in COVID-19. Study-level information: Researchers got acute and convalescent COVID-19 samples from the United States, Italy and Spain. From T cells, B-cell-depleted T cells, or PBMCs came the material, which was cDNA or gDNA.

Sample: peripheral blood. The sequence derives from a man between 65 and 80 years old with acute or convalescent COVID-19.

The CDR3 loop is CASSSQGPLVQPQHF. The CDR3 DNA follows: TGTGCCAGTAGTAGCCAGGGGCCCCTGGTACAGCCCCAGCATTTT. This chain links TRBV19 with TRBJ1-5; possibly TRBD1 for D (6 bases). V was shortened by 4 bases and J by 7 bases, with 17 bases between the two germline ends. In germline, CDR1 is LNHDA, CDR2 SQIVND (reference sequence). The CDR3 sequence is 15 residues long.